This T cell receptor beta chain was identified during a study of monozygotic twins with inflammatory bowel disease. Blood samples measuring less than 3 ml were taken per donor. TCRdb reprocessed the 5' RACE reads; each CDR3 protein has one entry and no DNA is given. The sample shows around 380,000 distinct CDR3 sequences, and more than 2% sits with its ten largest clones. General study results and limits: The data offered no way to tell different T cell subtypes apart. Support was lacking for any single strong IBD-associated signal or clonotype. Healthy twins showed more clonotype sharing with others than IBD patients, especially patients with disease activity.

CDR3 length: 15 amino acids. In germline, CDR1 is SGHRS, CDR2 YFSETQ. On this clonotype: Its antigen is currently unknown.

The chain has TRBV5-1 and TRBJ1-5. The TCR sequence derives from a human donor with ulcerative colitis or Crohn's disease, or a healthy co-twin of an affected twin (not recorded which). Sequenced: blood. The CDR3 loop is CASSLAGSSNQPQHF.